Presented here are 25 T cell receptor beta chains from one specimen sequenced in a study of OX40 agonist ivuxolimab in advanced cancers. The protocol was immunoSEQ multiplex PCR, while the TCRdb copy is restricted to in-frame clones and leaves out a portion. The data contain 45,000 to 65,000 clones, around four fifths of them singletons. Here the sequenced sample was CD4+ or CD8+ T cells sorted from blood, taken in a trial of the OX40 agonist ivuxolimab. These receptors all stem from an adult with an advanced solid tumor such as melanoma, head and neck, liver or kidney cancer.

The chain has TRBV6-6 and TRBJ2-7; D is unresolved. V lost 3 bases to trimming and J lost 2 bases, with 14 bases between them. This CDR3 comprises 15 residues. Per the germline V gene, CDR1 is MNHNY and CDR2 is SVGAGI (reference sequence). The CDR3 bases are TGTGCCAGCAGTTATATAAACGGCGGAACCTACGAGCAGTACTTC. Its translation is CASSYINGGTYEQYF.

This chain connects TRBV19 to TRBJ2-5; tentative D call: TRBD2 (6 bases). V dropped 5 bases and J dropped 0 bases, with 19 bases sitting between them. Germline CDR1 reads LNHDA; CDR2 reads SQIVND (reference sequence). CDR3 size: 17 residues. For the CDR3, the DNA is TGTGCCAGTAGTCCCGGACTACGGCCCTCGAACCAAGAGACCCAGTACTTC. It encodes CASSPGLRPSNQETQYF.

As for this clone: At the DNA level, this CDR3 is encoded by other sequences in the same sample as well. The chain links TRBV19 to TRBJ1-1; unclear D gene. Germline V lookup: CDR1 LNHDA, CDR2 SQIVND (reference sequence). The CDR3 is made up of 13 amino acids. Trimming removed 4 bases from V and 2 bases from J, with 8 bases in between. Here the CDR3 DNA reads TGTGCCAGTAGTACAACAGCAAACACTGAAGCTTTCTTT. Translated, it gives CASSTTANTEAFF.

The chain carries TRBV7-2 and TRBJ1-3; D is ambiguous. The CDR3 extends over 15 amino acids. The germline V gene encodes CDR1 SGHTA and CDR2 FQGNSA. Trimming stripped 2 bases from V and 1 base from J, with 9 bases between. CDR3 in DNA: TGTGCCAGCAGCTTATGGGCGGATTCTGGAAACACCATATATTTT. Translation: CASSLWADSGNTIYF. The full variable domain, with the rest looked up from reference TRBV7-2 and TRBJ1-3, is GAGVSQSPSNKVTEKGKDVELRCDPISGHTALYWYRQSLGQGLEFLIYFQGNSAPDKSGLPSDRFSAERTGGSVSTLTIQRTQQEDSAVYLCASSLWADSGNTIYFGEGSWLTVV.

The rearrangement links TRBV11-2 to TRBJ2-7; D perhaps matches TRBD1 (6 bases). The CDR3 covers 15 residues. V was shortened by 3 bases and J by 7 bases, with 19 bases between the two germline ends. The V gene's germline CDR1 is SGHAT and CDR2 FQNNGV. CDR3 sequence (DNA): TGTGCCAGCAGCTTTTCTGGGGGCCCGGAGGTGGAGCAGTACTTC. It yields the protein CASSFSGGPEVEQYF.

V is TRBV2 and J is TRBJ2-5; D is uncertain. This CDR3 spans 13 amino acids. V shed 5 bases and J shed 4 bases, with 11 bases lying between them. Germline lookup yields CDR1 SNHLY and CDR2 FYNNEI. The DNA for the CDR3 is TGTGCCAGCAGTAGGTGGGATTCAGAGACCCAGTACTTC. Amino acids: CASSRWDSETQYF.

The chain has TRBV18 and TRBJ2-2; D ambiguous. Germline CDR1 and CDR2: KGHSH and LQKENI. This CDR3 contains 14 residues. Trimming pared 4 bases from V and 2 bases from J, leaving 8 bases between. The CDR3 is CASSQVGNTGELFF. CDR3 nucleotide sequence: TGTGCCAGCTCACAGGTCGGAAACACCGGGGAGCTGTTTTTT.

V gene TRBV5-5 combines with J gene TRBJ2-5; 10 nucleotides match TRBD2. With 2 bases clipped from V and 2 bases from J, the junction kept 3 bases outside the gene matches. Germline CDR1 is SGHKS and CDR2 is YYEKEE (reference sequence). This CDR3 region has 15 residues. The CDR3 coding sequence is TGTGCCAGCAGCTTCCTAGCGGGGGTACAAGAGACCCAGTACTTC. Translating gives CASSFLAGVQETQYF. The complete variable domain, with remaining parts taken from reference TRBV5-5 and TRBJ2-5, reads DAGVTQSPTHLIKTRGQQVTLRCSPISGHKSVSWYQQVLGQGPQFIFQYYEKEERGRGNFPDRFSARQFPNYSSELNVNALLLGDSALYLCASSFLAGVQETQYFGPGTRLLVL.

CDR3 sequence reads: CASSPFGGRSNQPQHF. Here the CDR3 DNA reads TGTGCCAGCTCACCATTTGGAGGCAGAAGCAATCAGCCCCAGCATTTT. V gene TRBV18 combines with J gene TRBJ1-5; D not certain. Germline V gives CDR1 KGHSH, CDR2 LQKENI. V was pared by 2 bases and J by 1 base, with 12 bases between. This CDR3 region has 16 residues. Together with reference TRBV18 and TRBJ1-5, the CDR3 gives the full variable domain: NAGVMQNPRHLVRRRGQEARLRCSPMKGHSHVYWYRQLPEEGLKFMVYLQKENIIDESGMPKERFSAEFPKEGPSILRIQQVVRGDSAAYFCASSPFGGRSNQPQHFGDGTRLSIL.

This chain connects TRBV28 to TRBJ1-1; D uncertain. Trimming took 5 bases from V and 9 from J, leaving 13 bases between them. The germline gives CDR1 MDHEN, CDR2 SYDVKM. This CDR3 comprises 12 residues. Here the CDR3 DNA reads TGTGCCAGCAGTCTCTTGGAGGGAAAAGCTTTCTTT. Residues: CASSLLEGKAFF.

In nucleotides, the CDR3 is TGCGCCAGCAGGTCCTCAGGGTCCCTGAACTATGGCTACACCTTC. Its translation is CASRSSGSLNYGYTF. This chain joins TRBV5-1 and TRBJ1-2, with D possibly TRBD1 on 5 matching bases. Trimming shortened V by 5 bases and J by 2 bases, and 16 bases separated the two germline ends. The CDR3 has 15 amino acids. The germline V gene has CDR1 SGHRS and CDR2 YFSETQ. Full variable domain (remainder filled in from reference TRBV5-1 and TRBJ1-2): KAGVTQTPRYLIKTRGQQVTLSCSPISGHRSVSWYQQTPGQGLQFLFEYFSETQRNKGNFPGRFSGRQFSNSRSEMNVSTLELGDSALYLCASRSSGSLNYGYTFGSGTRLTVV.

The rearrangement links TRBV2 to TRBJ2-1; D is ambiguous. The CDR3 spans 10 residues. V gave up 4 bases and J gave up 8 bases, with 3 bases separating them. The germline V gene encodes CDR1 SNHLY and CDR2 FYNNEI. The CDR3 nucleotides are TGTGCCAGCAGTGTATATGAGCAGTTCTTC. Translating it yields CASSVYEQFF.

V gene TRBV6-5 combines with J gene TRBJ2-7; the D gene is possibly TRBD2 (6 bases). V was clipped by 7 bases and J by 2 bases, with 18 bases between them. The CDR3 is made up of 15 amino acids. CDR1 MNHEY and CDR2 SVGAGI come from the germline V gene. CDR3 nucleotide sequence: TGTGCCAGCAAAAACGCGGGGCAAACGACCTACGAGCAGTACTTC. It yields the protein CASKNAGQTTYEQYF.

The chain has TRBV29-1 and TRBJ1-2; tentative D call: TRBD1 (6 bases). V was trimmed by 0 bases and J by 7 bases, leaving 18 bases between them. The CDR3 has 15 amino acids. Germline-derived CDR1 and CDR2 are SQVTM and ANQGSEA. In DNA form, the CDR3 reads TGCAGCGTTGAAGATCTCCAGGGGATAGGGTTTGGCTACACCTTC. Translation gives CSVEDLQGIGFGYTF.

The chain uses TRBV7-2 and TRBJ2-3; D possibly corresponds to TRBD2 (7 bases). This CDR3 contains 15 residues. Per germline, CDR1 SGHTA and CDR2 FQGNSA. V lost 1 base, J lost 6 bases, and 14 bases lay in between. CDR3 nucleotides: TGTGCCAGCAGCTTAGAGGGGGGGCCCTGGGATACGCAGTATTTT. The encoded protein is CASSLEGGPWDTQYF.

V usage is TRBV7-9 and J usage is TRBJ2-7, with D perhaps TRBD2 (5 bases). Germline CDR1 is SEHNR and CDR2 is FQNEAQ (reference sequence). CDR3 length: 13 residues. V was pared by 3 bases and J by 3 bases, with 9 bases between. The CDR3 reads CASSLNGVYEQYF. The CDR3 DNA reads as TGTGCCAGCAGCTTGAACGGGGTCTACGAGCAGTACTTC.

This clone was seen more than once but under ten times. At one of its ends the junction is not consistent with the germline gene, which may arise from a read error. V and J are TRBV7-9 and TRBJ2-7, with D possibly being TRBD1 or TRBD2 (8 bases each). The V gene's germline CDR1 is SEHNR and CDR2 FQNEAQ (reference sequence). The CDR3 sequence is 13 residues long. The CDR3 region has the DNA TGTGCCAGCAGCTCAGCGGGGGACAGGCCTTCCTTCTTC. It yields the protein CASSSAGDRPSFF.

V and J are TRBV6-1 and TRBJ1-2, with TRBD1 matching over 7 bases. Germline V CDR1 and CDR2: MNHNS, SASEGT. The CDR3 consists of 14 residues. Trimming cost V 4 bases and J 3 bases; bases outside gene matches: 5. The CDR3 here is CASSATGPDYGYTF. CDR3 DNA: TGTGCCAGCAGTGCGACAGGGCCTGACTATGGCTACACCTTC.

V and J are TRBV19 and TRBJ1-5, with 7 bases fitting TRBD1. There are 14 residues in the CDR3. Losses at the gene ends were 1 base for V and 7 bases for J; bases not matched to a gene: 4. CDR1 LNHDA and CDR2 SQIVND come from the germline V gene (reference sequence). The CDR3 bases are TGTGCCAGTAGTATAGCCAGGGGGGACCAGCCCCAGCATTTT. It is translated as CASSIARGDQPQHF.

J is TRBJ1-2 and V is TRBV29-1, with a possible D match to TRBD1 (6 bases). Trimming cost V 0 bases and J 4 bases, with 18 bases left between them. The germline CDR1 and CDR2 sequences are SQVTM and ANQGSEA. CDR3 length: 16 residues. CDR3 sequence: CSVEDGGGPSSYGYTF. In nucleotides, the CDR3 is TGCAGCGTTGAAGACGGGGGGGGCCCCTCCTCCTATGGCTACACCTTC.

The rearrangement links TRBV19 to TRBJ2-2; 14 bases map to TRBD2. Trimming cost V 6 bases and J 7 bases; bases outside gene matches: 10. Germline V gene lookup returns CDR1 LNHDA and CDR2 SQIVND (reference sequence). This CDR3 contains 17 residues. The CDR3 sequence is CASSLKGLAGGGGELFF. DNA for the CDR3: TGTGCCAGTAGCCTAAAAGGACTAGCGGGGGGCGGCGGGGAGCTGTTTTTT.

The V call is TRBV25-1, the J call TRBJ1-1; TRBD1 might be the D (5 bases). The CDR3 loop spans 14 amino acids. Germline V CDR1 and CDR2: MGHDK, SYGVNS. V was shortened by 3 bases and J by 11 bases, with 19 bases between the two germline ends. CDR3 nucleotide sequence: TGTGCCAGCAGTGACCCCGGGACCCAGAAGGAGGCTTTCTTT. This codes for CASSDPGTQKEAFF.

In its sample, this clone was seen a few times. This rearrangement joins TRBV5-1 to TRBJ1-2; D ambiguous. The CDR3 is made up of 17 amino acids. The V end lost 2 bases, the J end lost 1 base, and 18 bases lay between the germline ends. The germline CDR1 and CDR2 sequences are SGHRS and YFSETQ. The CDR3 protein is CASSLAGSTTVNYGYTF. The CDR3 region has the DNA TGCGCCAGCAGCTTAGCGGGGTCCACGACCGTTAACTATGGCTACACCTTC.

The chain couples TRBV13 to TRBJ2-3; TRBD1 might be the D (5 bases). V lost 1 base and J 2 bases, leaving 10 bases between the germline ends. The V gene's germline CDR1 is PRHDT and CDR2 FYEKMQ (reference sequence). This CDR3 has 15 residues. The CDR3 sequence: CASSLEDRVTDTQYF. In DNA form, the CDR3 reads TGTGCCAGCAGCTTAGAAGACAGAGTCACAGATACGCAGTATTTT.

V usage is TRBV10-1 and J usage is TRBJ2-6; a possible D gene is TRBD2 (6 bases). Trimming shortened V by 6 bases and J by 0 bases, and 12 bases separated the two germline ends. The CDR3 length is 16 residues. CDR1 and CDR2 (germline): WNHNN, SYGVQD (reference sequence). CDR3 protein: CASSPAGISGANVLTF. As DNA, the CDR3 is TGCGCCAGCAGCCCCGCGGGGATCTCTGGGGCCAACGTCCTGACTTTC.